This record concerns one T cell receptor beta chain sequence. Its antigen is currently not known. Per-base quality was not reported, and no clone a single base away is much larger than it. Library method: PCR. Sequenced on an Illumina HiSeq 2500. Molecular barcoding was employed in the preparation of TCR libraries, with unique molecular identifiers being used to normalize TCRbeta repertoire quantification. The raw public reads went through TCRdb reprocessing: fastp at Q25, MiXCR clone calling, in-frame beta chains kept. Each record represents a unique CDR3 protein, reported with the most common genes and DNA among its rows. This sample holds hundreds of thousands of distinct CDR3 sequences; about a tenth were observed only once. The ten most abundant clones make up around 6% of the sample. This record belongs to a study of T-cell reconstitution after alpha-beta-depleted transplantation in children (TCRdb year 2016). Background on the whole study: The study quantitatively tracked T-cell immune reconstitution after TCRalphabeta/CD19-depleted allogeneic hematopoietic cell transplantation in children using TCR repertoire profiling.

This receptor was identified in a human donor who donated a stem cell graft to a child with acute lymphoblastic leukemia. The input for sequencing was PBMCs from the stem cell graft donor, taken from the stem cell graft.

The sequenced DNA: TGCACCAGCAGTGAAGTTACGGATGAGCAGTTCTTC. This yields the protein CTSSEVTDEQFF. The chain is made from TRBV1 and TRBJ2-1. TRBV1 counts as a pseudogene. The CDR3 runs 12 amino acids, cysteine and phenylalanine included. Only the CDR3 portion is preserved as DNA: 36 bases, with reading frame beginning at the first base.